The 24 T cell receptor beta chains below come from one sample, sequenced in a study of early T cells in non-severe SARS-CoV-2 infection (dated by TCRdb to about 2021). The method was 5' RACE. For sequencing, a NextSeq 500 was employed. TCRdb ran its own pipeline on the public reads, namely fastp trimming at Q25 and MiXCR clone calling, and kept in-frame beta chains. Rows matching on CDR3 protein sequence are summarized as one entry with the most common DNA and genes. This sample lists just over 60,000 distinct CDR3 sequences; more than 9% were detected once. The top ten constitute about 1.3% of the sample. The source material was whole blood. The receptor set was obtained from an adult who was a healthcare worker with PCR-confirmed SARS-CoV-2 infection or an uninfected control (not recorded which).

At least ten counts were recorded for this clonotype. CDR3 nucleotides: TGCAGTGCTAGAGATCAGGGGGACGGCACAGATACGCAGTATTTT. Translation: CSARDQGDGTDTQYF. The chain joins TRBV20-1 to TRBJ2-3; 7 nucleotides match TRBD1. Germline V lookup: CDR1 DFQATT, CDR2 SNEGSKA (reference sequence). The CDR3 has 15 residues. Unmatched junction bases numbered 4, after V lost 0 bases and J lost 1 base.

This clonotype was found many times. The CDR3 spells CASSQRDSYNEQFF. The CDR3 DNA reads as TGTGCCAGCAGTCAGCGGGACTCCTACAATGAGCAGTTCTTC. The chain employs TRBV27 and TRBJ2-1; 7 nucleotides line up with TRBD2. CDR1 MNHEY and CDR2 SMNVEV come from the germline V gene (reference sequence). The CDR3 has 14 amino acids. V lost 5 bases to trimming and J lost 0 bases; unmatched junction nucleotides: 1.

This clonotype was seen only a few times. In DNA, the CDR3 is TGTGCCAGCAGCCCGTGGGTTGGCTCCTACAATGAGCAGTTCTTC. This codes for CASSPWVGSYNEQFF. The chain employs TRBV5-5 and TRBJ2-1; D ambiguous. Germline V gives CDR1 SGHKS, CDR2 YYEKEE (reference sequence). The V end was cut by 4 bases, the J end by 0 bases, with 11 bases between. CDR3 length equals 15 residues.

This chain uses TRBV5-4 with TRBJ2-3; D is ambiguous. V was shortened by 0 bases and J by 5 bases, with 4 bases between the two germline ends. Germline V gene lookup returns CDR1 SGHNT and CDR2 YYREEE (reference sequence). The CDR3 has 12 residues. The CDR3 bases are TGTGCCAGCAGCTTGGATGTAGATACGCAGTATTTT. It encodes CASSLDVDTQYF.

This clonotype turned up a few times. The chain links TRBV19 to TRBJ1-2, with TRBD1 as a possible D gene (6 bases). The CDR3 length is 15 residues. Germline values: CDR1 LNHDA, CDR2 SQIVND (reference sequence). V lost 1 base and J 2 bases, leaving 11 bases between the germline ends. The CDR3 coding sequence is TGTGCCAGTAGTATAGGGACAGAAGTAAACTATGGCTACACCTTC. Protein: CASSIGTEVNYGYTF. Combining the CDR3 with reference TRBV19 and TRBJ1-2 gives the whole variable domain DGGITQSPKYLFRKEGQNVTLSCEQNLNHDAMYWYRQDPGQGLRLIYYSQIVNDFQKGDIAEGYSVSREKKESFPLTVTSAQKNPTAFYLCASSIGTEVNYGYTFGSGTRLTVV.

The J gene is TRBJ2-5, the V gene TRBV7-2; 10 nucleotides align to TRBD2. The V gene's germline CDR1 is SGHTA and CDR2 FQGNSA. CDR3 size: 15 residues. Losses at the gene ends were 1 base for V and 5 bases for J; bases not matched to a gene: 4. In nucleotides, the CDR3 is TGTGCCAGCAGCTTAGGACTAGCGGGTACTGAGACCCAGTACTTC. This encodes CASSLGLAGTETQYF.

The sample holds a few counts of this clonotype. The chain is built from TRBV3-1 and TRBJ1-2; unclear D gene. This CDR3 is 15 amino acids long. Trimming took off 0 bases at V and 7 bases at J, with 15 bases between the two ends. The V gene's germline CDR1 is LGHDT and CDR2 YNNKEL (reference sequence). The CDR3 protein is CASSQDGAIRGGYTF. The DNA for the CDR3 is TGTGCCAGCAGCCAAGACGGAGCAATACGGGGTGGCTACACCTTC. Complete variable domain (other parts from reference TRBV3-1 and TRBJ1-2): DTAVSQTPKYLVTQMGNDKSIKCEQNLGHDTMYWYKQDSKKFLKIMFSYNNKELIINETVPNRFSPKSPDKAHLNLHINSLELGDSAVYFCASSQDGAIRGGYTFGSGTRLTVV.

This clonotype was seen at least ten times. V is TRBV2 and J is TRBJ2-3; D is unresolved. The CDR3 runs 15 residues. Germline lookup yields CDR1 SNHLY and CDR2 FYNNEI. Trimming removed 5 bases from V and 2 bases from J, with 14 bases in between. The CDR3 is CASSLGLGLTDTQYF. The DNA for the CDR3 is TGTGCCAGCAGTCTAGGTTTGGGCCTCACAGATACGCAGTATTTT.

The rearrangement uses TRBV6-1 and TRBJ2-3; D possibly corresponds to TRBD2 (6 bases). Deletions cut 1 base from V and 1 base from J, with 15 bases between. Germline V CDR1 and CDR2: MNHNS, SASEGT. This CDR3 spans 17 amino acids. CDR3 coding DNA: TGTGCCAGCAGTGAAGGGCGGGACCGACTACGCACAGATACGCAGTATTTT. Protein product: CASSEGRDRLRTDTQYF.

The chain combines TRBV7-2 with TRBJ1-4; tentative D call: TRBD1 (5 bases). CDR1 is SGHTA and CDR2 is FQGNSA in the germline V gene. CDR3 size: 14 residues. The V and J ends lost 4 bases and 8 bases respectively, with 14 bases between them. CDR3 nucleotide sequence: TGTGCCAGCAGCTCGACAGCCGGGCTGGAAAAACTGTTTTTT. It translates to CASSSTAGLEKLFF.

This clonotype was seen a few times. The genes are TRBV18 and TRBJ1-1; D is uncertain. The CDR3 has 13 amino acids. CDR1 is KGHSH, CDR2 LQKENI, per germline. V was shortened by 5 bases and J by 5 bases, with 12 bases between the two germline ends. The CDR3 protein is CASSSATGTEAFF. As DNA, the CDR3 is TGTGCCAGCTCATCAGCGACCGGAACTGAAGCTTTCTTT.

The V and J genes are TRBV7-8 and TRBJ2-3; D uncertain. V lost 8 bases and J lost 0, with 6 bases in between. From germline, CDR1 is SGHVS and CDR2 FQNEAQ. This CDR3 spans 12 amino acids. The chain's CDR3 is CASRPSTDTQYF. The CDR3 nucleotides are TGTGCCAGCCGCCCGAGCACAGATACGCAGTATTTT.

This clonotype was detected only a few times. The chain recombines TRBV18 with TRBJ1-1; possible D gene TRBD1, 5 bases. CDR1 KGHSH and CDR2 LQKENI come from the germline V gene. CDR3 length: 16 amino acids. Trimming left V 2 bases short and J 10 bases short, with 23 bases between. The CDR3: CASSPGGRVLVFGAFF. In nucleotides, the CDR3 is TGTGCCAGCTCACCAGGTGGCAGGGTCTTGGTATTCGGAGCTTTCTTT.

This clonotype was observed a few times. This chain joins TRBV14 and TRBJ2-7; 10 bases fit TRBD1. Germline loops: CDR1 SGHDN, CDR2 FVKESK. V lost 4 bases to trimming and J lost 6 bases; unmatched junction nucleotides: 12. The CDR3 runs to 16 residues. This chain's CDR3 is CASSRLRDRGLSEQYV. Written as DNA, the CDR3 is TGTGCCAGCAGCCGATTACGGGACAGGGGACTATCCGAGCAGTACGTC.

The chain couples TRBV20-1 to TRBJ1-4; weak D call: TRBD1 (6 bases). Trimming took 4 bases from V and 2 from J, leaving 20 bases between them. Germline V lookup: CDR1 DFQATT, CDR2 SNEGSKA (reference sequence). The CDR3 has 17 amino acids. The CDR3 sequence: CSANPPWGARTNEKLFF. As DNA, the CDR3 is TGCAGTGCTAACCCCCCTTGGGGGGCGCGGACTAATGAAAAACTGTTTTTT.

CDR3 DNA sequence: TGTGCCACGAACCCCACTGCAGGGGATGTAACGCAGTATTTT. Protein: CATNPTAGDVTQYF. The chain links TRBV19 to TRBJ2-3; D might be TRBD1 (6 bases). Germline V lookup: CDR1 LNHDA, CDR2 SQIVND (reference sequence). V lost 10 bases and J 9 bases, leaving 23 bases between the germline ends. The CDR3 consists of 14 residues.

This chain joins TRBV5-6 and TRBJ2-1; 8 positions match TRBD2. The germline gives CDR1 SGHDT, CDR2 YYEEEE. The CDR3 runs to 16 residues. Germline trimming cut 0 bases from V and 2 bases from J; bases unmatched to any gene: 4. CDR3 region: CASSLATGGAYNEQFF. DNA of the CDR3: TGTGCCAGCAGCTTGGCAACCGGGGGGGCCTACAATGAGCAGTTCTTC.

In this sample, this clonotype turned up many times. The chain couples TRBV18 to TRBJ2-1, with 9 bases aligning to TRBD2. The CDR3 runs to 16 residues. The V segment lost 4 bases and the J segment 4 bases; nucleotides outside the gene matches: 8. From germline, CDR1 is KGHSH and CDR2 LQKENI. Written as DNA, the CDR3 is TGTGCCAGCTCACGTACCGGGACTAGCCAATACAATGAGCAGTTCTTC. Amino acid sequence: CASSRTGTSQYNEQFF. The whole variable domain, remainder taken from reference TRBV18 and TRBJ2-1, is NAGVMQNPRHLVRRRGQEARLRCSPMKGHSHVYWYRQLPEEGLKFMVYLQKENIIDESGMPKERFSAEFPKEGPSILRIQQVVRGDSAAYFCASSRTGTSQYNEQFFGPGTRLTVL.

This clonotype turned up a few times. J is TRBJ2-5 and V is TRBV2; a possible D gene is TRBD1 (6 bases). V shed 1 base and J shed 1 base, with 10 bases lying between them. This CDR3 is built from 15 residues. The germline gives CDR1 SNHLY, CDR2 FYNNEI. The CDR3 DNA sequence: TGTGCCAGCAGTGAAGTTGCAGGGGCCCAAGAGACCCAGTACTTC. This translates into CASSEVAGAQETQYF.

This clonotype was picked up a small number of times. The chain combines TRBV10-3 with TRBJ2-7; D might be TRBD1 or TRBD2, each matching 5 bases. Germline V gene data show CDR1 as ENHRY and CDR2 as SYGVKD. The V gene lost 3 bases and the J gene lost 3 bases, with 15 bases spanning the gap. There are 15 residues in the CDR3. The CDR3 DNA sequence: TGTGCCATCAGTGAAGGGACCCGAAGGAACTACGAGCAGTACGTC. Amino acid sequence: CAISEGTRRNYEQYV.

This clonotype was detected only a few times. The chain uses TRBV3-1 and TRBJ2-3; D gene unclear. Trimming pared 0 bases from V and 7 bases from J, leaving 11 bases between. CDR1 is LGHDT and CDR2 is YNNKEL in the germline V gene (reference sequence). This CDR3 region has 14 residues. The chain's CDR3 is CASSQDLELNTQYF. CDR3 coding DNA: TGTGCCAGCAGCCAAGATCTGGAATTGAATACGCAGTATTTT.

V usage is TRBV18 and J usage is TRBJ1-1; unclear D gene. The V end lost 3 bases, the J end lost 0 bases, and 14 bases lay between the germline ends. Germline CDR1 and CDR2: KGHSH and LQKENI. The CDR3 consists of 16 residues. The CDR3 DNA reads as TGTGCCAGCTCACCCTTTTTCTCCAATATGAACACTGAAGCTTTCTTT. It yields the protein CASSPFFSNMNTEAFF.

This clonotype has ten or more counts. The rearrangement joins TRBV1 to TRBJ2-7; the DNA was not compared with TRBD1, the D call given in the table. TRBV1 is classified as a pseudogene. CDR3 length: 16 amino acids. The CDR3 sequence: CTSSPIQAGVGYEQYV. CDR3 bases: TGCACCAGCAGCCCTATACAGGCGGGGGTCGGCTACGAGCAGTACGTC.

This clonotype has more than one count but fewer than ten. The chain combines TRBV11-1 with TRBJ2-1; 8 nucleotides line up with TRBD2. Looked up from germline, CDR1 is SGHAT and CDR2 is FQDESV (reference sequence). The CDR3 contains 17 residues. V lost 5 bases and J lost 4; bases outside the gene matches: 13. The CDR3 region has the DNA TGTGCCAGCAGCAAGGGGTTGGGCGGGGGGCGGTACAATGAGCAGTTCTTC. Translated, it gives CASSKGLGGGRYNEQFF.